This T cell receptor (beta chain) was found in a study of cytomegalovirus exposure and HLA in healthy donors. Study-level information: Later analysis reported that the approximately 130 validation repertoires shared the platform of the roughly 680 first-cohort repertoires. Study-wide points: Most sequenced TCRs were rare (though some public TCRs occurred in many donors). Diagnosis of cytomegalovirus status made by the classifier reportedly showed high specificity and sensitivity.

It was the approximately 130-subject validation cohort, separate from the approximately 620-subject first cohort, to which the donors belonged. Sequenced by immunoSEQ multiplex PCR; TCRdb stores in-frame clones only, minus some. The table records some 170,000 clones, approximately 86% of them present only once. Of note for this clone: Its antigen is not known.

The material sequenced was PBMCs. The clonotype comes from a man between 18 and 35 years old in good health and CMV-seropositive.

The CDR3 bases are TGTGCCAGCAGTCGGGACAGCTATAATTCACCCCTCCACTTT. Amino acid sequence: CASSRDSYNSPLHF. J is TRBJ1-6 and V is TRBV6-4; the match to TRBD1 covers 7 bases. CDR3 length equals 14 residues. Germline loops: CDR1 MRHNA, CDR2 SNTAGT. Germline trimming cut 5 bases from V and 3 bases from J; bases unmatched to any gene: 1.